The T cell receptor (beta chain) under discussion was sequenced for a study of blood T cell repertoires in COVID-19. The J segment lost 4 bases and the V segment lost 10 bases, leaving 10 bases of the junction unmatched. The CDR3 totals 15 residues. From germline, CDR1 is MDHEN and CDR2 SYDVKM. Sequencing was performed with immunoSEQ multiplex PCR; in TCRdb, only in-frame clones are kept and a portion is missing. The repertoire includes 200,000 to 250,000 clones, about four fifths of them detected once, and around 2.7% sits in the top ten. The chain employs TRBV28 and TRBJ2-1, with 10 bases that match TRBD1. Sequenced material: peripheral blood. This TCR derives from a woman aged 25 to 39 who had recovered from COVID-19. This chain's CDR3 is CATTRGQGRYNEQFF. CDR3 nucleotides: TGTGCCACCACGAGGGGACAGGGGCGGTACAATGAGCAGTTCTTC.